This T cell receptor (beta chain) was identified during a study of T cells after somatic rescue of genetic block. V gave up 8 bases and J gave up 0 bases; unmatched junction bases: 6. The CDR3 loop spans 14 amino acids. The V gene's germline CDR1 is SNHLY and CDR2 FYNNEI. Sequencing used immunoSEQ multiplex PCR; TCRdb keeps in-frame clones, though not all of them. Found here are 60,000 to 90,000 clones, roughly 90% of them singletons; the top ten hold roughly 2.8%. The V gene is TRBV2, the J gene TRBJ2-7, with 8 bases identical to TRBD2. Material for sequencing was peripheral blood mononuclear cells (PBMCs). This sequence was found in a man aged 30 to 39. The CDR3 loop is CASGSGSLSYEQYF. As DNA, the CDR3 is TGTGCCAGCGGAAGCGGGAGTCTCTCCTACGAGCAGTACTTC.